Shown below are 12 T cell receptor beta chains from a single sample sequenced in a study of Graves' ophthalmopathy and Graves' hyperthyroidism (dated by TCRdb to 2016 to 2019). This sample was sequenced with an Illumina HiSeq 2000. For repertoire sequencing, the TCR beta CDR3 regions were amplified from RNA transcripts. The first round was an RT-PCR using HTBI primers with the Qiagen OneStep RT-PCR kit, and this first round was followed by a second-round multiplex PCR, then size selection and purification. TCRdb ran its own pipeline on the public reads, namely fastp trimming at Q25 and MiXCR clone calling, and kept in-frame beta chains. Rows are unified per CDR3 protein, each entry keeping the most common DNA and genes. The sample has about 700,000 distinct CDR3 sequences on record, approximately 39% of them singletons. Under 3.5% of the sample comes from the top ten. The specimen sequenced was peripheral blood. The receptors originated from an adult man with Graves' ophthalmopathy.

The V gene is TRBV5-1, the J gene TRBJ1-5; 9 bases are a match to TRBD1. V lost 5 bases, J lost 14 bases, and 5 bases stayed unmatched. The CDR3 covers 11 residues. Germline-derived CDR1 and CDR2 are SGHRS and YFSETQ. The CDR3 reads CASRQGAGEHF. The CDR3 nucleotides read TGCGCCAGCAGACAGGGGGCAGGCGAGCATTTT.

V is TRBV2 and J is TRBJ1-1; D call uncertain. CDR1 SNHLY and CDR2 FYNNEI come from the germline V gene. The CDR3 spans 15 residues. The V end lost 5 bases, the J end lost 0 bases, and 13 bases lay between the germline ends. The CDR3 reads CASSSRGSMNTEAFF. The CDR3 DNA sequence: TGTGCCAGCAGTTCCCGTGGCAGCATGAACACTGAAGCTTTCTTT.

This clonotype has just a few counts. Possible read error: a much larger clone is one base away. CDR3 sequence: CSVLHFEAFF. CDR3 bases: TGCAGCGTCCTTCATTTCGAAGCTTTCTTT. The rearrangement links TRBV29-1 to TRBJ1-1; no clear D gene. The CDR3 is 10 amino acids. Trimming stripped 6 bases from V and 8 bases from J, with 10 bases between. The germline V gene has CDR1 SQVTM and CDR2 ANQGSEA.

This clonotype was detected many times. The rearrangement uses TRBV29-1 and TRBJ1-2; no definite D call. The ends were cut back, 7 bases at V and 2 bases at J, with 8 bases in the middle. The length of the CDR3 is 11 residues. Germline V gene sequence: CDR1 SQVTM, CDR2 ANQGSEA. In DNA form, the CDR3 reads TGCAGCGCTACGACCAACTATGGCTACACCTTC. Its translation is CSATTNYGYTF.

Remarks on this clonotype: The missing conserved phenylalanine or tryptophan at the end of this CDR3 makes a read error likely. CDR3 DNA sequence: TGTGCCAGCAGCTTTGATAGGGGCGCAACCCAAGAGACCCAGTACCTC. Protein product: CASSFDRGATQETQYL. The gene calls are TRBV11-2 and TRBJ2-5; TRBD1 might be the D (5 bases). Germline V gives CDR1 SGHAT, CDR2 FQNNGV. The CDR3 spans 16 residues. With 3 bases removed from V and 1 base from J, the gap between germline ends came to 15 bases.

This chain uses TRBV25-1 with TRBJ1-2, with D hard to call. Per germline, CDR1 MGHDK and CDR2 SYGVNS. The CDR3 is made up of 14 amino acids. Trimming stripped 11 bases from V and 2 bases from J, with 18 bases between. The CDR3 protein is CAWSVRDFNYGYTF. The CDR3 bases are TGTGCCTGGAGTGTCCGGGATTTCAACTATGGCTACACCTTC.

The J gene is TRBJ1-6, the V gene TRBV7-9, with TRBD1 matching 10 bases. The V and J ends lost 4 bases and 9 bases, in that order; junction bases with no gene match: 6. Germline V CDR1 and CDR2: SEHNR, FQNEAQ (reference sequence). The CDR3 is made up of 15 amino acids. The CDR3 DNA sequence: TGTGCCAGCAGCTATAGCGGGACAGGGGTTTCACCCCTCCACTTT. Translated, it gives CASSYSGTGVSPLHF.

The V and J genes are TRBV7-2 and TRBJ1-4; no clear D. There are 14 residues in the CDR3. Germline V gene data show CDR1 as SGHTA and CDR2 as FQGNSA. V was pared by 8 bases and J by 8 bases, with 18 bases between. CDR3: CASGPDVDYEKLFF. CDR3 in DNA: TGTGCCAGCGGACCCGACGTGGACTACGAAAAACTGTTTTTT. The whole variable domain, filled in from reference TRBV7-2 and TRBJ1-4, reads GAGVSQSPSNKVTEKGKDVELRCDPISGHTALYWYRQSLGQGLEFLIYFQGNSAPDKSGLPSDRFSAERTGGSVSTLTIQRTQQEDSAVYLCASGPDVDYEKLFFGSGTQLSVL.

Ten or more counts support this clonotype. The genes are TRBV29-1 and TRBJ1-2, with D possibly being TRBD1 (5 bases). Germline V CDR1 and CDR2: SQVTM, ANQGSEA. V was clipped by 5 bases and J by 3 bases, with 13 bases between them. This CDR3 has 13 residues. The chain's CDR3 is CSVSRGEDYGYTF. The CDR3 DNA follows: TGCAGCGTTTCGAGAGGGGAGGACTATGGCTACACCTTC.

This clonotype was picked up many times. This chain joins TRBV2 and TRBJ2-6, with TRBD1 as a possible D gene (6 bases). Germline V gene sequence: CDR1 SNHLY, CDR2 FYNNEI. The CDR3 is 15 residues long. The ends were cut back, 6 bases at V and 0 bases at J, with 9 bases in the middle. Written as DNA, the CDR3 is TGTGCCAGCAGGGGACAACCCTCTGGGGCCAACGTCCTGACTTTC. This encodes CASRGQPSGANVLTF.

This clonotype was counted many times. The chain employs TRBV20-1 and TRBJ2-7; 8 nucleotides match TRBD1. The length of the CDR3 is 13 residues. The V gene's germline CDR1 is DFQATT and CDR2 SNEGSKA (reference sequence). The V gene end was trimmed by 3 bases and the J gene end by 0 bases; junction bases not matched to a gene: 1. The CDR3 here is CSARDRASYEQYF. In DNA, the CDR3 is TGCAGTGCTAGGGACAGGGCCTCCTACGAGCAGTACTTC.

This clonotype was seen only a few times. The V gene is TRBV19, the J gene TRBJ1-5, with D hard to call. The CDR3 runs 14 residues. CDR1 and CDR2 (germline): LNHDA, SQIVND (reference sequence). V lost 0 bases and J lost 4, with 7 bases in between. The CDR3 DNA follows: TGTGCCAGTAGTATAGAGACGGGAAATCAGCCCCAGCATTTT. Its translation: CASSIETGNQPQHF.